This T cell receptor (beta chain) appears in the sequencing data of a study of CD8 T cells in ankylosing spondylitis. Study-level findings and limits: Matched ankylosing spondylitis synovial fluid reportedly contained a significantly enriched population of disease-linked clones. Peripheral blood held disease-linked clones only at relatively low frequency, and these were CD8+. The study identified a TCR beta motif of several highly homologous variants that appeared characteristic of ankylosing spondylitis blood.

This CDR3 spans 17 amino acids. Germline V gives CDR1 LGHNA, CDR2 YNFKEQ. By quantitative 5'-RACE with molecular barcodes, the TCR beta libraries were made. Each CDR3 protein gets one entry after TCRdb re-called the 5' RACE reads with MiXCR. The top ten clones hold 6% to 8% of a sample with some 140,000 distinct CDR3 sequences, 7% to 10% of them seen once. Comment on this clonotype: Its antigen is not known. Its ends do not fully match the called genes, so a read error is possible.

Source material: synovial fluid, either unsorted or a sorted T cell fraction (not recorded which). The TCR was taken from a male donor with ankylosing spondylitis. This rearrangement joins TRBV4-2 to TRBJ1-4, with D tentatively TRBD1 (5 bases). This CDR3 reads CARSPTGGAATNEKLFF. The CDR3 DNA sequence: TGTGCCCGCAGCCCCACAGGAGGGGCCGCAACTAATGAAAAACTGTTTTTT.